This T cell receptor (beta chain) originates from a study of post-analysis software for immune sequencing data. cDNA libraries for TCR beta contained unique molecular identifiers. MiXCR, run by TCRdb on the PCR reads, gives a single entry per CDR3 protein. This table holds around 200,000 distinct CDR3 sequences, 29% found once. Study outcomes and limitations: Controls showed significantly higher normalized Chao1 diversity than did multiple sclerosis patients.

On this clonotype: Its antigen is not known.

Sequenced input: blood. This sequence originates from a girl under 18 with multiple sclerosis.

The chain's CDR3 is CASSTGTGKETQYF. The CDR3 DNA follows: TGTGCCAGCAGTACCGGGACAGGGAAAGAGACCCAGTACTTC. J is TRBJ2-5 and V is TRBV2; 9 positions agree with TRBD1. Germline V gene lookup returns CDR1 SNHLY and CDR2 FYNNEI. This CDR3 contains 14 residues. After removal of 5 bases from V and 3 bases from J, the junction contained 4 bases not matched to a gene.